Below, one T cell receptor beta chain is given with its context. The data were taken from a study of Ad26.COV2.S vaccination and SARS-CoV-2 variants. This CDR3 spans 13 amino acids. V gave up 3 bases and J gave up 6 bases, with 9 bases separating them. Germline values: CDR1 PRHDT, CDR2 FYEKMQ (reference sequence). Noted treatment: 15 to 20 received Ad26.COV2.S at low or high dose, single or two shots; about 5 received placebo; per-sample allocation not given. Sampling was done on day 63 after the first vaccine or placebo injection. Sequenced by immunoSEQ multiplex PCR; TCRdb stores in-frame clones only, minus some. The profile covers 350,000 to 500,000 clones, with approximately 92% appearing a single time and over 9% taken by the ten largest.

The sample in question was peripheral blood, obtained in a trial of Ad26.COV2.S vaccine versus placebo. The chain uses TRBV13 and TRBJ2-1; D unclear. This TCR was sampled from a person between 18 and 60 years old who received the Ad26.COV2.S COVID-19 vaccine or a placebo. In nucleotides, the CDR3 is TGTGCCAGCAGCTTGGGCACCCTCAATGAGCAGTTCTTC. Its protein product is CASSLGTLNEQFF.